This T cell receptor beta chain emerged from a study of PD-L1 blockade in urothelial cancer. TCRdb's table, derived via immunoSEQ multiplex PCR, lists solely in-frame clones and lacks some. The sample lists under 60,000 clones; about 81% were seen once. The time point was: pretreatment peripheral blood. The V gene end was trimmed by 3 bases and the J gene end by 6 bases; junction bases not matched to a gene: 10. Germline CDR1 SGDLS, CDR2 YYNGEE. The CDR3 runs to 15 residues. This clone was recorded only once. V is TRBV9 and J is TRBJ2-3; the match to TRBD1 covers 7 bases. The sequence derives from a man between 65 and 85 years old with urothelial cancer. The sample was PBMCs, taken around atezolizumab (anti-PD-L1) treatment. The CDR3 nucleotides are TGTGCCAGCAGCGCACTCACAGGGGTAGGGGATACGCAGTATTTT. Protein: CASSALTGVGDTQYF.